The 22 T cell receptor beta chains given below trace back to one sample, sequenced in a study of T cell responses to AZD1222 COVID-19 vaccine. Data came from immunoSEQ multiplex PCR; TCRdb stores just in-frame clones and leaves some out. The sample holds roughly 51,000 clones, approximately 83% seen once. This specimen consisted of peripheral blood, obtained 28 days after the second AZD1222 dose. The source of these receptors is an adult who received the AZD1222 COVID-19 vaccine.

The chain joins TRBV11-3 to TRBJ2-1; D possibly corresponds to TRBD2 (6 bases). The germline gives CDR1 SGHNT, CDR2 YENEEA. Trimming cost V 1 base and J 9 bases, with 10 bases left between them. The CDR3 extends over 13 amino acids. CDR3 nucleotide sequence: TGTGCCAGCAGCTTAGGGCGGGGAGGTGAGCAGTTCTTC. Amino acid sequence: CASSLGRGGEQFF.

J is TRBJ1-3 and V is TRBV19, with D possibly being TRBD1 (6 bases). V was cut by 9 bases and J by 2 bases, with 17 bases left in between. CDR3 size: 15 residues. The germline CDR1 and CDR2 sequences are LNHDA and SQIVND (reference sequence). CDR3 nucleotide sequence: TGTGCCAGCAGTCGGGGGGCAGGGCCTGGAAACACCATATATTTT. This codes for CASSRGAGPGNTIYF.

This sequence joins TRBV9 and TRBJ2-7; D unresolved. The V and J ends lost 4 bases and 7 bases respectively, with 15 bases between them. From germline, CDR1 is SGDLS and CDR2 YYNGEE. The CDR3 runs to 13 residues. CDR3 sequence: CASSTPGGSEQYF. DNA for the CDR3: TGTGCCAGCAGCACCCCCGGCGGTAGTGAGCAGTACTTC.

This chain connects TRBV7-9 to TRBJ1-2, with no clear D. Germline CDR1 and CDR2: SEHNR and FQNEAQ (reference sequence). The CDR3 runs to 16 residues. The V gene lost 3 bases and the J gene lost 1 base, with 15 bases spanning the gap. The CDR3 DNA reads TGTGCCAGCAGCTTCCAAGCGGGAGGTGGTAACTATGGCTACACCTTC. It is translated as CASSFQAGGGNYGYTF. Variable domain in full (rest from reference TRBV7-9 and TRBJ1-2): DTGVSQNPRHKITKRGQNVTFRCDPISEHNRLYWYRQTLGQGPEFLTYFQNEAQLEKSRLLSDRFSAERPKGSFSTLEIQRTEQGDSAMYLCASSFQAGGGNYGYTFGSGTRLTVV.

The CDR3 here is CASSLSRGYTYEQYF. DNA of the CDR3: TGTGCCAGCAGCTTATCCAGGGGGTATACTTACGAGCAGTACTTC. The V and J genes are TRBV7-2 and TRBJ2-7; 7 bases fit TRBD1. The CDR3 runs to 15 residues. The V segment lost 2 bases and the J segment 4 bases; nucleotides outside the gene matches: 8. Germline-derived CDR1 and CDR2 are SGHTA and FQGNSA.

This clone was seen only a few times. V is TRBV25-1 and J is TRBJ1-4, with D possibly matching TRBD1 (6 bases). V was trimmed by 5 bases and J by 5 bases, leaving 9 bases between them. The CDR3 contains 13 residues. Looked up from germline, CDR1 is MGHDK and CDR2 is SYGVNS. The DNA for the CDR3 is TGTGCCAGCAGTCCCAGGGGAAATGAAAAACTGTTTTTT. It codes for CASSPRGNEKLFF.

The CDR3 DNA is TGTGCCGCGCAAGAGAAGGCGCCCCCAAACACCATATATTTT. This codes for CAAQEKAPPNTIYF. The rearrangement links TRBV24-1 to TRBJ1-3; D remains unclear. Germline loops: CDR1 KGHDR, CDR2 SFDVKD. Trimming took 12 bases from V and 6 from J, leaving 20 bases between them. CDR3 length: 14 residues.

This chain links TRBV6-4 with TRBJ2-7, with TRBD2 matching 10 bases. CDR3 length: 15 amino acids. Germline loops: CDR1 MRHNA, CDR2 SNTAGT. V was clipped by 3 bases and J by 4 bases; unmatched bases: 6. In nucleotides, the CDR3 is TGTGCCAGCAGTGATCTAGCGGGAGTTTTTTACGAGCAGTACTTC. It is translated as CASSDLAGVFYEQYF.

This clone was detected only once. The CDR3 sequence: CASSPGGLGLQETQYF. As DNA, the CDR3 is TGTGCCAGCAGTCCAGGGGGGCTAGGGTTACAAGAGACCCAGTACTTC. The chain recombines TRBV28 with TRBJ2-5; a possible D gene is TRBD1 (7 bases). CDR1 is MDHEN and CDR2 is SYDVKM in the germline V gene. This CDR3 spans 16 amino acids. With 5 bases removed from V and 2 bases from J, the gap between germline ends came to 18 bases.

The CDR3 loop reads CASSHDGGADTQYF. The DNA of the CDR3 is TGTGCCAGCAGCCATGATGGAGGCGCAGATACGCAGTATTTT. J is TRBJ2-3 and V is TRBV11-3, with D possibly TRBD2 on 5 matching bases. Trimming took off 5 bases at V and 4 bases at J, with 13 bases between the two ends. In germline, CDR1 is SGHNT, CDR2 YENEEA. The CDR3 is 14 amino acids.

The rearrangement links TRBV7-3 to TRBJ2-2; D is ambiguous. Germline CDR1 SGHTA, CDR2 FQGTGA. This CDR3 region has 14 residues. V gave up 7 bases and J gave up 6 bases, with 15 bases separating them. The CDR3 coding sequence is TGTGCCAGCACCTTGGTAGGCGCGTCCGGGGAGCTGTTTTTT. It codes for CASTLVGASGELFF.

This sequence joins TRBV7-9 and TRBJ1-2; the D gene is possibly TRBD1 (6 bases). The V end lost 1 base, the J end lost 8 bases, and 14 bases lay between the germline ends. The CDR3 covers 14 residues. Germline V gene data show CDR1 as SEHNR and CDR2 as FQNEAQ (reference sequence). CDR3 loop: CASSLVDGTLGYTF. In DNA, the CDR3 is TGTGCCAGCAGCTTAGTTGATGGGACACTCGGCTACACCTTC. The full variable domain, rest sourced from reference TRBV7-9 and TRBJ1-2, is DTGVSQNPRHKITKRGQNVTFRCDPISEHNRLYWYRQTLGQGPEFLTYFQNEAQLEKSRLLSDRFSAERPKGSFSTLEIQRTEQGDSAMYLCASSLVDGTLGYTFGSGTRLTVV.

This rearrangement joins TRBV7-2 to TRBJ1-1; no definite D call. Germline assignment: CDR1 SGHTA and CDR2 FQGNSA. The CDR3 is 14 residues long. Trimming shortened V by 2 bases and J by 1 base, and 8 bases separated the two germline ends. The CDR3 loop is CASSLQSQNTEAFF. The CDR3 DNA is TGTGCCAGCAGCTTACAGTCCCAGAACACTGAAGCTTTCTTT.

The J gene is TRBJ2-7, the V gene TRBV7-6, with 11 bases that match TRBD1. The CDR3 extends over 16 amino acids. CDR1 and CDR2 from the germline V gene are SGHVS and FNYEAQ. J gave up 5 bases and V 4 bases, and 10 bases lay outside the gene matches. In nucleotides, the CDR3 is TGTGCCAGCAGCTACTACGGCCCGGGACAGGGGGACGAGCAGTACTTC. As protein: CASSYYGPGQGDEQYF.

The genes are TRBV2 and TRBJ2-7, with 7 bases that match TRBD2. The germline CDR1 and CDR2 sequences are SNHLY and FYNNEI. The CDR3 length is 14 residues. Trimming removed 2 bases from V and 2 bases from J; junction bases left unmatched: 3. DNA for the CDR3: TGTGCCAGCAGTGAAACGGGAGGCCCCTACGAGCAGTACTTC. It is translated as CASSETGGPYEQYF.

The rearrangement joins TRBV7-3 to TRBJ2-2, with D possibly matching TRBD2 (6 bases). The germline V gene encodes CDR1 SGHTA and CDR2 FQGTGA. This CDR3 has 16 residues. Trimming left V 1 base short and J 0 bases short, with 9 bases between. CDR3 DNA: TGTGCCAGCAGCTTAAAACGGACTACGAACACCGGGGAGCTGTTTTTT. Translating it yields CASSLKRTTNTGELFF.

The genes are TRBV11-2 and TRBJ2-3, with 7 bases that match TRBD1. The CDR3 is 14 residues long. Losses at the gene ends were 7 bases for V and 0 bases for J; bases not matched to a gene: 4. Germline CDR1 is SGHAT and CDR2 is FQNNGV. The CDR3 loop reads CASTPGQSTDTQYF. DNA for the CDR3: TGTGCCAGCACCCCGGGACAGAGCACAGATACGCAGTATTTT.

The chain uses TRBV12-3 or TRBV12-4 and TRBJ1-2; D possibly corresponds to TRBD1 (5 bases). The CDR3 length is 12 residues. V lost 3 bases to trimming and J lost 4 bases, with 6 bases between them. In DNA, the CDR3 is TGTGCCAGCAGTTTTGGGACCTATGGCTACACCTTC. This encodes CASSFGTYGYTF.

The rearrangement uses TRBV27 and TRBJ2-1, with 8 bases that match TRBD1. Trimming cost V 5 bases and J 5 bases; bases outside gene matches: 5. Per germline, CDR1 MNHEY and CDR2 SMNVEV (reference sequence). This CDR3 is built from 14 residues. In DNA, the CDR3 is TGTGCCAGCAGTACAACGGGACAGGACAATGAGCAGTTCTTC. Its translation: CASSTTGQDNEQFF.

This clone was seen only a few times. The V and J genes are TRBV25-1 and TRBJ2-4; 7 bases fit TRBD2. Germline-derived CDR1 and CDR2 are MGHDK and SYGVNS. V shed 5 bases, J shed 7 bases, and the junction held 17 bases outside the gene matches. The CDR3 is 17 amino acids. CDR3 DNA sequence: TGTGCCAGCAGTTCCCTTCCCGGGATGGCGGGAGAGAACATTCAGTACTTC. This encodes CASSSLPGMAGENIQYF. The full variable domain, rest sourced from reference TRBV25-1 and TRBJ2-4, is EADIYQTPRYLVIGTGKKITLECSQTMGHDKMYWYQQDPGMELHLIHYSYGVNSTEKGDLSSESTVSRIRTEHFPLTLESARPSHTSQYLCASSSLPGMAGENIQYFGAGTRLSVL.

The chain joins TRBV28 to TRBJ2-2; 11 bases line up with TRBD2. CDR1 and CDR2 from the germline V gene are MDHEN and SYDVKM. The CDR3 runs 19 residues. V dropped 6 bases and J dropped 1; count of bases not matched to a gene: 13. This chain's CDR3 is CASSSGLAAGRGNTGELFF. In nucleotides, the CDR3 is TGTGCCAGCAGCTCGGGACTAGCGGCCGGAAGGGGGAACACCGGGGAGCTGTTTTTT.

The rearrangement joins TRBV24-1 to TRBJ2-1; TRBD1 might be the D (5 bases). Germline CDR1 reads KGHDR; CDR2 reads SFDVKD. Trimming shortened V by 3 bases and J by 6 bases, and 8 bases separated the two germline ends. The CDR3 runs 13 residues. In DNA form, the CDR3 reads TGTGCCACCAGTGATCAGGGTCTCAATGAGCAGTTCTTC. Its translation is CATSDQGLNEQFF.